The clone carrying this T cell receptor (beta chain) appeared many times. Antigen: not known. The sample originates from a study of human T cells and chemical hapten exposure. Looking at the study overall: It was small differences in pooled library volume that mainly caused per-sample TCR yields to vary. General observations from the study: TCRs at a frequency above 1 in 1000 stayed unchanged with DPC sensitization. Counts of TCRs expanded at PT1 correlated positively with patch test score.

This CDR3 region has 14 residues. Germline-derived CDR1 and CDR2 are MNHNY and SVGAGI (reference sequence). V lost 4 bases, J lost 5 bases, and 12 bases lay in between. Time point here: patch test 1, 2 weeks after DPC sensitization. Noted treatment: therapeutic diphenylcyclopropenone sensitization with weekly scalp DPC. TCRdb reanalysed the RACE reads using MiXCR and keeps one entry per CDR3 protein. The table shows approximately 400,000 distinct CDR3 sequences, with approximately 5% occurring only once. The rearrangement uses TRBV6-6 and TRBJ1-5, with D maybe TRBD1 (5 bases). This material consisted of whole blood, taken in connection with sensitization to the hapten diphenylcyclopropenone (DPC). This clonotype was sampled from a woman aged 45-65 years with alopecia areata. Some clones in this sample may be carry-over from other donors' samples. This CDR3 is CASSSQGSHQPQHF. Written as DNA, the CDR3 is TGTGCCAGCAGTTCCCAGGGTTCCCATCAGCCCCAGCATTTT.